This T cell receptor beta chain was found in a study of cytomegalovirus exposure and HLA in healthy donors. The study, taken as a whole, reports: Upon later analysis, TCR association rates were observed to vary by HLA locus, being highest for DRB1 and lowest for HLA-C. A previous analysis found most TCR beta V segments productive roughly 90% or roughly 30% of the time. Some highly shared sequence variants likely arose as a pipeline artifact.

With respect to this clone: The antigen remains undetermined.

The PCR had 60 Vbeta and 13 Jbeta primers. The data were produced by immunoSEQ multiplex PCR, yet TCRdb's version contains in-frame clones alone and is incomplete. This sample carries 95,000 to 150,000 clones, 80% to 85% of them seen once, and the ten largest clones take about 2.4%. The sample consisted of PBMCs. This clonotype was sampled from a woman in her 40s in good health and CMV-seronegative.

In DNA, the CDR3 is TGTGCCACCAGCGATCCTAGCGGCTACGAGCAGTACTTC. This codes for CATSDPSGYEQYF. The chain uses TRBV15 and TRBJ2-5, with TRBD2 identical over 7 bases. The J call may be faulty, since TRBJ2-7 better matches the DNA end. Germline lookup yields CDR1 LNHNV and CDR2 YYDKDF (reference sequence). The CDR3 has 13 amino acids.